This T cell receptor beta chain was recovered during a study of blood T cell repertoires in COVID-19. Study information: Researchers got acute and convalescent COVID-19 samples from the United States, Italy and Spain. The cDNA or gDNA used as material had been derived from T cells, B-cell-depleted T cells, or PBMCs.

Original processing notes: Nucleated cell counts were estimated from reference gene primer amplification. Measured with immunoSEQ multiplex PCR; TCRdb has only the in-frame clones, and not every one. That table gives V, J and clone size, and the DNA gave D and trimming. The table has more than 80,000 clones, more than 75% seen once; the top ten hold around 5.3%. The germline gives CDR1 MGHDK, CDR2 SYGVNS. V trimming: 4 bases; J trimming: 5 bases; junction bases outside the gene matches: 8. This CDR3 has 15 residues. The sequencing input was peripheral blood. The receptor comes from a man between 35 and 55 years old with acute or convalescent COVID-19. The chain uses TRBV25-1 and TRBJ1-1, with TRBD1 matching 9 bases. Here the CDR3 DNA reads TGTGCCAGCAGTGCACCCCACAGGGGGCGTACTGAAGCTTTCTTT. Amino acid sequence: CASSAPHRGRTEAFF.